This passage covers 26 T cell receptor beta chains from one sample sequenced in a study of shared T cell receptors in the human thymus. TCRdb's table, derived via immunoSEQ multiplex PCR, lists solely in-frame clones and lacks some. The sample lists roughly 550,000 clones, roughly 74% occurring once. The same specimen was also included in a second study, on human thymus T cells.

Material: thymocytes. The receptors were sampled from a boy in the first two years of life with a congenital heart defect.

The chain links TRBV6-5 to TRBJ1-5; D perhaps matches TRBD1 (6 bases). The CDR3 spans 14 residues. The V gene's germline CDR1 is MNHEY and CDR2 SVGAGI. The germline V and J ends were trimmed by 7 bases and 5 bases, with 15 bases remaining between them. In nucleotides, the CDR3 is TGTGCCAGCACCCCAGGCCCAGGGGATCAGCCCCAGCATTTT. It encodes CASTPGPGDQPQHF.

J is TRBJ1-6 and V is TRBV15; a possible D gene is TRBD1 (6 bases). With 3 bases removed from V and 5 bases from J, the gap between germline ends came to 11 bases. The CDR3 runs 15 residues. Germline values: CDR1 LNHNV, CDR2 YYDKDF (reference sequence). As DNA, the CDR3 is TGTGCCACCAGCAGGAACCACAGGGATAATTCACCCCTCCACTTT. This sequence encodes CATSRNHRDNSPLHF.

The rearrangement uses TRBV25-1 and TRBJ1-2; no reliable D call. The CDR3 is 14 amino acids. Trimming shortened V by 1 base and J by 4 bases, and 10 bases separated the two germline ends. Germline CDR1 is MGHDK and CDR2 is SYGVNS. The CDR3 DNA is TGTGCCAGCAGTGAATCCAGTCTTTTCTATGGCTACACCTTC. Encoded protein: CASSESSLFYGYTF.

This chain links TRBV9 with TRBJ1-3, with D perhaps matching TRBD1 (5 bases). Trimming left V 4 bases short and J 0 bases short, with 14 bases between. In germline, CDR1 is SGDLS, CDR2 YYNGEE. CDR3 length equals 16 residues. CDR3 sequence reads: CASSPETADSGNTIYF. CDR3 in DNA: TGTGCCAGCAGCCCTGAGACAGCTGACTCTGGAAACACCATATATTTT.

The V gene is TRBV4-3, the J gene TRBJ2-1; possibly TRBD1 for D (5 bases). V shed 3 bases and J shed 7 bases, with 19 bases lying between them. The CDR3 has 16 residues. Looked up from germline, CDR1 is LGHNA and CDR2 is YSLEER. The DNA for the CDR3 is TGCGCCAGCAGCCACCTCCGTGGGCAGGGTGGGAATGAGCAGTTCTTC. It specifies CASSHLRGQGGNEQFF.

The chain couples TRBV28 to TRBJ2-3; unclear D gene. The V end was cut by 1 base, the J end by 1 base, with 6 bases between. The CDR3 is 14 amino acids. Germline V gene data show CDR1 as MDHEN and CDR2 as SYDVKM. Here the CDR3 reads CASSLSCGTDTQYF. The DNA of the CDR3 is TGTGCCAGCAGTTTATCCTGCGGCACAGATACGCAGTATTTT.

This chain connects TRBV11-2 to TRBJ2-5, with D possibly being TRBD2 (5 bases). Germline V gene sequence: CDR1 SGHAT, CDR2 FQNNGV. CDR3 length equals 16 residues. Trimming removed 5 bases at V and 5 bases at J, with 21 bases between. CDR3 DNA: TGTGCCAGCAGCCCTCGAACGGGGTATTATGGGGAGACCCAGTACTTC. This codes for CASSPRTGYYGETQYF.

The rearrangement joins TRBV27 to TRBJ1-1; 9 bases are a match to TRBD1. The junction had 10 bases not matched to a gene; V was cut back by 5 bases and J by 0 bases. The length of the CDR3 is 17 residues. The germline CDR1 and CDR2 sequences are MNHEY and SMNVEV (reference sequence). CDR3 in amino acids: CASSPPGTGRMNTEAFF. CDR3 nucleotide sequence: TGTGCCAGCAGTCCACCCGGGACAGGGAGGATGAACACTGAAGCTTTCTTT.

This sequence joins TRBV27 and TRBJ2-3, with a tentative D call TRBD1 (5 bases). Germline CDR1 reads MNHEY; CDR2 reads SMNVEV (reference sequence). The CDR3 runs 15 residues. V was pared by 0 bases and J by 5 bases, with 12 bases between. CDR3 protein: CASSLSGHPVDTQYF. CDR3 DNA: TGTGCCAGCAGTTTATCGGGGCATCCGGTAGATACGCAGTATTTT.

This chain uses TRBV19 with TRBJ2-7; 9 bases map to TRBD1. CDR3 length: 15 amino acids. V was clipped by 10 bases and J by 4 bases; unmatched bases: 14. The germline gives CDR1 LNHDA, CDR2 SQIVND (reference sequence). CDR3 sequence (DNA): TGTGCCACCGGAAGGCAGGGACAGGGCGGGTACGAGCAGTACTTC. As protein: CATGRQGQGGYEQYF.

The chain couples TRBV29-1 to TRBJ2-2; 8 bases are a match to TRBD1. With V trimmed by 7 bases and J by 0 bases, 10 bases remained unmatched. The CDR3 has 16 residues. Germline CDR1 and CDR2: SQVTM and ANQGSEA. The CDR3 bases are TGCAGCGCCCAGACAGGGGCCCCTACGAACACCGGGGAGCTGTTTTTT. It yields the protein CSAQTGAPTNTGELFF.

The chain combines TRBV27 with TRBJ2-3, with 9 bases that match TRBD1. From germline, CDR1 is MNHEY and CDR2 SMNVEV (reference sequence). This CDR3 is built from 14 residues. Germline trimming cut 4 bases from V and 5 bases from J; bases unmatched to any gene: 4. CDR3 in amino acids: CASSSGQGQDTQYF. The CDR3 coding sequence is TGTGCCAGCAGTTCGGGACAGGGTCAAGATACGCAGTATTTT.

The J gene is TRBJ2-1, the V gene TRBV7-3, with 9 bases matching TRBD2. The CDR3 is 14 residues long. The V gene end was trimmed by 4 bases and the J gene end by 4 bases; junction bases not matched to a gene: 2. Germline lookup yields CDR1 SGHTA and CDR2 FQGTGA. The CDR3 DNA sequence: TGTGCCAGCAGCTCTAGCGGGACTTACAATGAGCAGTTCTTC. Translated: CASSSSGTYNEQFF.

This clone is a singleton in its sample. The V call is TRBV4-2, the J call TRBJ2-2; 12 bases fit TRBD2. V trimming: 5 bases; J trimming: 5 bases; junction bases outside the gene matches: 9. Germline-derived CDR1 and CDR2 are LGHNA and YNFKEQ. The CDR3 is 17 amino acids. In DNA form, the CDR3 reads TGTGCCAGCAGCAACTCCCCTGGACTAGCGGGGACCGGGGAGCTGTTTTTT. Its protein is CASSNSPGLAGTGELFF.

The CDR3 sequence: CASSPPGLAGIQETQYF. Here the CDR3 DNA reads TGTGCCAGCAGTCCCCCCGGGTTAGCGGGGATCCAAGAGACCCAGTACTTC. This chain joins TRBV28 and TRBJ2-5; 8 bases agree with TRBD2. J was trimmed by 1 base and V by 5 bases; bases with no gene match: 12. The germline V gene has CDR1 MDHEN and CDR2 SYDVKM. The CDR3 has 17 residues. The variable domain in full, with the rest retrieved from reference TRBV28 and TRBJ2-5, is DVKVTQSSRYLVKRTGEKVFLECVQDMDHENMFWYRQDPGLGLRLIYFSYDVKMKEKGDIPEGYSVSREKKERFSLILESASTNQTSMYLCASSPPGLAGIQETQYFGPGTRLLVL.

This clone was seen only once. The chain combines TRBV4-3 with TRBJ2-7; D call uncertain. Looked up from germline, CDR1 is LGHNA and CDR2 is YSLEER. V gave up 0 bases and J gave up 2 bases, with 20 bases separating them. The CDR3 contains 18 residues. The CDR3 here is CASSQDLTSRGKTYEQYF. The DNA of the CDR3 is TGCGCCAGCAGCCAAGATTTAACGAGCAGAGGAAAGACCTACGAGCAGTACTTC.

The chain is built from TRBV6-1 and TRBJ1-2; D possibly corresponds to TRBD1 (5 bases). CDR3 length: 14 residues. Trimming removed 3 bases from V and 2 bases from J, with 10 bases in between. Germline assignment: CDR1 MNHNS and CDR2 SASEGT. This CDR3 reads CASSDRVINYGYTF. DNA for the CDR3: TGTGCCAGCAGTGACAGGGTGATCAACTATGGCTACACCTTC.

This clone came up a few times. The rearrangement joins TRBV10-3 to TRBJ2-7; 7 positions agree with TRBD1. This CDR3 region has 17 residues. Germline lookup yields CDR1 ENHRY and CDR2 SYGVKD. The V segment lost 4 bases and the J segment 3 bases; nucleotides outside the gene matches: 15. DNA for the CDR3: TGTGCCATCAGTGGTTCTACTCCCGGGACAGAACTCTACGAGCAGTACTTC. This encodes CAISGSTPGTELYEQYF.

The chain uses TRBV27 and TRBJ2-1; 13 positions agree with TRBD2. The CDR3 spans 18 residues. Germline values: CDR1 MNHEY, CDR2 SMNVEV (reference sequence). V lost 2 bases, J lost 2 bases, and 6 bases stayed unmatched. CDR3 in amino acids: CASSLPGLAGVTYNEQFF. The CDR3 DNA sequence: TGTGCCAGCAGTTTACCCGGACTAGCGGGAGTTACCTACAATGAGCAGTTCTTC.

V and J are TRBV4-3 and TRBJ2-1; TRBD1 matches 8 bases. Unmatched junction bases numbered 10, after V lost 0 bases and J lost 9 bases. The CDR3 contains 16 residues. CDR1 and CDR2 from the germline V gene are LGHNA and YSLEER. In DNA, the CDR3 is TGCGCCAGCAGCCAAGATGGACAGGGAAGGGGCGTTGAGCAGTTCTTC. It yields the protein CASSQDGQGRGVEQFF.

CDR3 in DNA: TGTGCCAGCAGTGAATCGGGAGTGGAGGTGGAGAACATTCAGTACTTC. Residues: CASSESGVEVENIQYF. This chain connects TRBV6-1 to TRBJ2-4, with D possibly matching TRBD2 (6 bases). Trimming pared 2 bases from V and 7 bases from J, leaving 18 bases between. Per germline, CDR1 MNHNS and CDR2 SASEGT. The CDR3 contains 16 residues.

This clone was observed a handful of times. The chain joins TRBV5-6 to TRBJ2-5; weak D call: TRBD1 (6 bases). In germline, CDR1 is SGHDT, CDR2 YYEEEE. The V and J ends lost 6 bases and 1 base respectively, with 13 bases between them. The CDR3 is made up of 14 amino acids. The DNA of the CDR3 is TGTGCCAGCACCACAGGGCCCCTCCAAGAGACCCAGTACTTC. Protein product: CASTTGPLQETQYF.

This clone was counted a single time. This chain's CDR3 is CASSLGLAELQSLWETQYF. The CDR3 nucleotides read TGTGCCAGCAGCTTGGGACTAGCGGAGCTCCAATCTCTGTGGGAGACCCAGTACTTC. This chain links TRBV11-1 with TRBJ2-5; 11 nucleotides line up with TRBD2. This CDR3 spans 19 amino acids. The germline gives CDR1 SGHAT, CDR2 FQDESV (reference sequence). The V segment lost 3 bases and the J segment 5 bases; nucleotides outside the gene matches: 17. The full variable domain, its missing parts supplied by reference TRBV11-1 and TRBJ2-5, is EAEVAQSPRYKITEKSQAVAFWCDPISGHATLYWYRQILGQGPELLVQFQDESVVDDSQLPKDRFSAERLKGVDSTLKIQPAELGDSAMYLCASSLGLAELQSLWETQYFGPGTRLLVL.

In this sample, this clone turned up a few times. This chain joins TRBV16 and TRBJ1-4, with D unclear. In germline, CDR1 is KGHSY, CDR2 FQNENV. With 0 bases removed from V and 12 bases from J, the gap between germline ends came to 11 bases. The CDR3 runs to 13 residues. The CDR3 DNA reads as TGTGCCAGCAGCCAATCGACGAACGGAGAACTGTTTTTT. Amino acids: CASSQSTNGELFF.

The chain combines TRBV19 with TRBJ1-4, with 11 nucleotides matching TRBD1. The CDR3 is 17 amino acids. V was clipped by 8 bases and J by 1 base; unmatched bases: 9. CDR1 is LNHDA and CDR2 is SQIVND in the germline V gene (reference sequence). For the CDR3, the DNA is TGTGCCAGTTCCGGGACAGGGGGTTGGGGAACTAATGAAAAACTGTTTTTT. Its translation is CASSGTGGWGTNEKLFF.

The chain recombines TRBV29-1 with TRBJ1-2, with D uncertain. The length of the CDR3 is 17 residues. Germline-derived CDR1 and CDR2 are SQVTM and ANQGSEA. The V gene lost 4 bases and the J gene lost 7 bases, with 28 bases spanning the gap. Written as DNA, the CDR3 is TGCAGCGTTGTCTGGGCCGGGATCGACCCTTTTCAAGGTGGCTACACCTTC. Translated, it gives CSVVWAGIDPFQGGYTF.